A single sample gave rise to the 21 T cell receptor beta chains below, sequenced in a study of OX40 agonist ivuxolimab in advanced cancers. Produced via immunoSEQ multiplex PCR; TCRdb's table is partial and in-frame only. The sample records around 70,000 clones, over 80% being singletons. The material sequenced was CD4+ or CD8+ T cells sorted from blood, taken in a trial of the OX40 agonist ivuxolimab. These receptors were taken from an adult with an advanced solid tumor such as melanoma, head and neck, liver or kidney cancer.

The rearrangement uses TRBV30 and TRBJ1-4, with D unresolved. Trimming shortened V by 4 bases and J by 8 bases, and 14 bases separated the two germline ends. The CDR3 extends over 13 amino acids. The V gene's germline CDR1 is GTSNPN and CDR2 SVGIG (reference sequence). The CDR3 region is CAWNPGSREKLFF. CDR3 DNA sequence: TGTGCCTGGAATCCGGGCTCGCGGGAAAAACTGTTTTTT. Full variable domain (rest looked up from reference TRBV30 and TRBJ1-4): SQTIHQWPATLVQPVGSPLSLECTVEGTSNPNLYWYRQAAGRGLQLLFYSVGIGQISSEVPQNLSASRPQDRQFILSSKKLLLSDSGFYLCAWNPGSREKLFFGSGTQLSVL.

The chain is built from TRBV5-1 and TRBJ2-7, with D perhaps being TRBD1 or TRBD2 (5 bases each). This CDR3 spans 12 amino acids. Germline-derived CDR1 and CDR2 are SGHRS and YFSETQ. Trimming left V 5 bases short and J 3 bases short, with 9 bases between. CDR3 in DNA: TGCGCCAGCAGGTGGGACCACTACGAGCAGTACTTC. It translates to CASRWDHYEQYF.

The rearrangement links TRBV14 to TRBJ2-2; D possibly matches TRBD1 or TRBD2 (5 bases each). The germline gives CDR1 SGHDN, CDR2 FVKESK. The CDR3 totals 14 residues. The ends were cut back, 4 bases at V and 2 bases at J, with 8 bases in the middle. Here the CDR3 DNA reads TGTGCCAGCAGCCTGGGACGAAACACCGGGGAGCTGTTTTTT. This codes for CASSLGRNTGELFF.

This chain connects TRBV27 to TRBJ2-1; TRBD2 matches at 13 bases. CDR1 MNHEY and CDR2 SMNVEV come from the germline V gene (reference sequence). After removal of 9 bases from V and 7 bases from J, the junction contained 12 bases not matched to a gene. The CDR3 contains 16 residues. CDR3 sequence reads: CARIRVGTSGTNEQFF. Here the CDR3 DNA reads TGTGCCAGAATCCGCGTCGGGACTAGCGGGACTAATGAGCAGTTCTTC.

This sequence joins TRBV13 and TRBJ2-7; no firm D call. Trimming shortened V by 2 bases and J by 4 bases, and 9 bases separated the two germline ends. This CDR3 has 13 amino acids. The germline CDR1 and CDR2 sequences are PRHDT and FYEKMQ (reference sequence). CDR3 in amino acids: CASSLTRRYEQYF. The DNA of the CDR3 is TGTGCCAGCAGCTTAACCAGAAGGTACGAGCAGTACTTC.

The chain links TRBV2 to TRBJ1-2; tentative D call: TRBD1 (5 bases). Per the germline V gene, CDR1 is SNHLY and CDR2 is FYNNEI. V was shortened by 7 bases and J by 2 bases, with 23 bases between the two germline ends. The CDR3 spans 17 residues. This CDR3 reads CASKGTGQSGANYGYTF. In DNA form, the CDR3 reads TGTGCCAGCAAGGGGACCGGCCAGAGCGGGGCAAACTATGGCTACACCTTC. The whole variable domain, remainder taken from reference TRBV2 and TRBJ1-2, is EPEVTQTPSHQVTQMGQEVILRCVPISNHLYFYWYRQILGQKVEFLVSFYNNEISEKSEIFDDQFSVERPDGSNFTLKIRSTKLEDSAMYFCASKGTGQSGANYGYTFGSGTRLTVV.

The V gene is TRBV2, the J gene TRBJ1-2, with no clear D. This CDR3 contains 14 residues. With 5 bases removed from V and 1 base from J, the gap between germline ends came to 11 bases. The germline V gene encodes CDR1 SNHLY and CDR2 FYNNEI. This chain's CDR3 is CASSNQEGNYGYTF. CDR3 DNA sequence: TGTGCCAGCAGTAACCAAGAGGGTAACTATGGCTACACCTTC.

CDR3 amino acids: CASSLRAGAPDTQYF. The CDR3 DNA follows: TGTGCCAGCAGCTTACGGGCGGGAGCGCCAGATACGCAGTATTTT. This chain links TRBV7-2 with TRBJ2-3, with 7 bases lining up with TRBD2. V shed 2 bases and J 4 bases; nucleotides not matched to a gene: 6. This CDR3 is 15 amino acids long. The germline gives CDR1 SGHTA, CDR2 FQGNSA.

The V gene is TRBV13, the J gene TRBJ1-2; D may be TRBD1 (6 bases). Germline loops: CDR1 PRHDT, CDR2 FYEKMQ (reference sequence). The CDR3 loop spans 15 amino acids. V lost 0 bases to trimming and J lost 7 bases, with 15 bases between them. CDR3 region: CASSLGRGVRGGYTF. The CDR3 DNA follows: TGTGCCAGCAGCTTAGGAAGGGGGGTGAGAGGTGGCTACACCTTC.

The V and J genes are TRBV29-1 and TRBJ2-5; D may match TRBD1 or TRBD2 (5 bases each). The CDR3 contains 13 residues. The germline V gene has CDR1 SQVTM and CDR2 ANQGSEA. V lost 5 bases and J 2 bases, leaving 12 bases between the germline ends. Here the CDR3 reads CSVMGTVQETQYF. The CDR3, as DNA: TGCAGCGTTATGGGGACGGTACAAGAGACCCAGTACTTC.

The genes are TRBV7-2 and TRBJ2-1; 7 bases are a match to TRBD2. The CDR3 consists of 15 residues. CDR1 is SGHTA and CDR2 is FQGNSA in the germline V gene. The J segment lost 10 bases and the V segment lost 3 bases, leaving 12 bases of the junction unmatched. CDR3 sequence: CASSFGGGRRGEQFF. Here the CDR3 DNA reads TGTGCCAGCAGCTTTGGCGGGGGACGACGAGGGGAGCAGTTCTTC. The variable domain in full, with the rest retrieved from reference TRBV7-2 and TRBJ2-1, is GAGVSQSPSNKVTEKGKDVELRCDPISGHTALYWYRQSLGQGLEFLIYFQGNSAPDKSGLPSDRFSAERTGGSVSTLTIQRTQQEDSAVYLCASSFGGGRRGEQFFGPGTRLTVL.

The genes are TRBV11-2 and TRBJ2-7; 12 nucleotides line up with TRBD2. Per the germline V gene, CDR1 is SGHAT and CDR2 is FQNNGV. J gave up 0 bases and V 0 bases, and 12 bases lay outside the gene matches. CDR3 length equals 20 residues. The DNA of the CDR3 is TGTGCCAGCAGCTTAGATTTGACTAGCGGGAGAGATAAGAGCTCCTACGAGCAGTACTTC. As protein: CASSLDLTSGRDKSSYEQYF.

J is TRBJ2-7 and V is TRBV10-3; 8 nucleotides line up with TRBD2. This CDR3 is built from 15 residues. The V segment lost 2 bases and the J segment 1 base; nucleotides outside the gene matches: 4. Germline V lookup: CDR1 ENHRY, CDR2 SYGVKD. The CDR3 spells CAISEATGGSYEQYF. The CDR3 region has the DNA TGTGCCATCAGTGAGGCGACGGGAGGGTCCTACGAGCAGTACTTC.

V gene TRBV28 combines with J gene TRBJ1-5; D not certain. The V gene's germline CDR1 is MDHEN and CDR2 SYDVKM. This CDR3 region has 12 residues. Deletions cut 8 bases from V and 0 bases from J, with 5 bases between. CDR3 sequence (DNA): TGTGCCAGCGGTACTAGCAATCAGCCCCAGCATTTT. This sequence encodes CASGTSNQPQHF. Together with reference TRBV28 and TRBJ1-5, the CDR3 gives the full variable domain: DVKVTQSSRYLVKRTGEKVFLECVQDMDHENMFWYRQDPGLGLRLIYFSYDVKMKEKGDIPEGYSVSREKKERFSLILESASTNQTSMYLCASGTSNQPQHFGDGTRLSIL.

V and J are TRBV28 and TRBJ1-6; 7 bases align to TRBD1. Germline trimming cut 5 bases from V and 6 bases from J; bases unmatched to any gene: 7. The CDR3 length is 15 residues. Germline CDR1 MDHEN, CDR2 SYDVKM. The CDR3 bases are TGTGCCAGCAGTAGGGACAGCGCCGTTAATTCACCCCTCCACTTT. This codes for CASSRDSAVNSPLHF.

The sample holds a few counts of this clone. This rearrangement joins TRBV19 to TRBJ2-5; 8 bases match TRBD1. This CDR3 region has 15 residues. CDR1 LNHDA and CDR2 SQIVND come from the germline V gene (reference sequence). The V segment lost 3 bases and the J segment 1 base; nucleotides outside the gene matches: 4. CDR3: CASSIRTGRQETQYF. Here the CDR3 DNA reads TGTGCCAGTAGTATTCGGACAGGGCGCCAAGAGACCCAGTACTTC.

For the CDR3, the DNA is TGTGCCAGCAGCCCGGGACTAGCGGACACATACAATGAGCAGTTCTTC. This translates into CASSPGLADTYNEQFF. The V and J genes are TRBV5-4 and TRBJ2-1; 11 positions agree with TRBD2. The V gene's germline CDR1 is SGHNT and CDR2 YYREEE (reference sequence). The trim removed 4 bases at V and 4 bases at J, leaving 7 bases unmatched. The CDR3 is made up of 16 amino acids.

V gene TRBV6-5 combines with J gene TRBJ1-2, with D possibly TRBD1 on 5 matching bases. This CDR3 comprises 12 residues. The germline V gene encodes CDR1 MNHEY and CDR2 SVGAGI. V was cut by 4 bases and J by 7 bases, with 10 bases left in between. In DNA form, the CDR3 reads TGTGCCAGCAGTTTGGGGACTGCTGGCTACACCTTC. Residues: CASSLGTAGYTF.

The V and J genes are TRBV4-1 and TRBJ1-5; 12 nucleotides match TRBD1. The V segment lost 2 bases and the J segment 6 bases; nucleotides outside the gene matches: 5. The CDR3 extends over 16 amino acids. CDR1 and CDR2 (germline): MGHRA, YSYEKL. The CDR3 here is CASSQRGQGASQPQHF. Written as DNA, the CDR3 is TGCGCCAGCAGCCAAAGGGGACAGGGGGCAAGTCAGCCCCAGCATTTT.

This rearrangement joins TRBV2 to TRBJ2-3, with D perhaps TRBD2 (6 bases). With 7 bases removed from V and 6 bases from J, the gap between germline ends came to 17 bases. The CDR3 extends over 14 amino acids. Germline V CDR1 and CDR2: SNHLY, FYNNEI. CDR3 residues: CASTPTPRGDTQYF. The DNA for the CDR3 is TGTGCCAGCACTCCAACCCCCCGGGGGGATACGCAGTATTTT.

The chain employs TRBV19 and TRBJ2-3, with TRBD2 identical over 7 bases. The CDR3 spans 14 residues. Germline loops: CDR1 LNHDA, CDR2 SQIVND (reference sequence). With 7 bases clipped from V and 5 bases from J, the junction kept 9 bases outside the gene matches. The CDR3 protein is CASTPGGGLDTQYF. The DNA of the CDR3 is TGTGCCAGTACCCCTGGGGGGGGGTTAGATACGCAGTATTTT.